A selection of T cell receptor beta chains follows, all from one sample in a study of T-cell reconstitution after alpha-beta-depleted transplantation in children. MiXCR was run by TCRdb on the PCR reads, yielding one entry per CDR3 protein. The sample lists some 440,000 distinct CDR3 sequences; 16% were seen once. The source was PBMCs, mostly from graft donor cells, collected 360 days after TCRalphabeta/CD19-depleted stem cell transplant. Every receptor here comes from a boy under three years old who had a stem cell transplant for Wiskott-Aldrich syndrome, so the T cells may come from the graft donor. Each CDR3 is given with its conserved first and last residue. The order of the fields is CDR3 protein, CDR3 DNA, V gene, clone size, D gene, J gene. D genes are given only for firm matches. Expanded clones are given a class, and other clones once, few, many or no size at all.

cdr3_aa: CASSLVINSPLHF; cdr3_nt: TGTGCCAGCAGCTTAGTCATTAATTCACCCCTCCACTTT; v_call: TRBV7-7; clone_size: -; d_call: -; j_call: TRBJ1-6
cdr3_aa: CASSRASKFDEQYF; cdr3_nt: TGTGCCAGCAGCAGGGCTAGCAAATTTGACGAGCAGTACTTC; v_call: TRBV6-1; clone_size: few; d_call: -; j_call: TRBJ2-7
cdr3_aa: CASRGGGYQPQHF; cdr3_nt: TGTGCCAGCAGGGGAGGGGGGTACCAGCCCCAGCATTTT; v_call: TRBV2; clone_size: -; d_call: -; j_call: TRBJ1-5
cdr3_aa: CSVALAGGPETQYF; cdr3_nt: TGCAGCGTTGCGCTAGCGGGAGGGCCAGAGACCCAGTACTTC; v_call: TRBV29-1; clone_size: -; d_call: TRBD2; j_call: TRBJ2-5
cdr3_aa: CASSSHTRQGVYEQYF; cdr3_nt: TGTGCCAGCAGCTCCCACACTCGACAGGGCGTCTACGAGCAGTACTTC; v_call: TRBV7-9; clone_size: few; d_call: TRBD1; j_call: TRBJ2-7
cdr3_aa: CATNGRRNAYNEQFF; cdr3_nt: TGTGCCACCAATGGGAGGCGGAACGCCTACAATGAGCAGTTCTTC; v_call: TRBV2; clone_size: -; d_call: -; j_call: TRBJ2-1
cdr3_aa: CSAPGAGSYNSPLHF; cdr3_nt: TGCAGTGCTCCGGGAGCGGGCTCCTATAATTCACCCCTCCACTTT; v_call: TRBV20-1; clone_size: -; d_call: -; j_call: TRBJ1-6
cdr3_aa: CSVVKRIPFQETQYF; cdr3_nt: TGCAGCGTTGTGAAGAGAATACCCTTTCAAGAGACCCAGTACTTC; v_call: TRBV29-1; clone_size: -; d_call: -; j_call: TRBJ2-5
cdr3_aa: CSVPTPGVSGANVLTF; cdr3_nt: TGCAGCGTTCCTACACCGGGGGTCTCTGGGGCCAACGTCCTGACTTTC; v_call: TRBV29-1; clone_size: -; d_call: -; j_call: TRBJ2-6
cdr3_aa: CASQTSGSYEQYF; cdr3_nt: TGTGCCAGCCAGACTAGCGGATCCTACGAGCAGTACTTC; v_call: TRBV12-3/TRBV12-4; clone_size: -; d_call: TRBD2; j_call: TRBJ2-7
cdr3_aa: CASSPNGVGWAYF; cdr3_nt: TGTGCCAGCAGCCCAAACGGGGTAGGGTGGGCGTACTTC; v_call: TRBV7-2; clone_size: few; d_call: -; j_call: TRBJ2-7
cdr3_aa: CSARASGSGANVLTF; cdr3_nt: TGCAGTGCTAGAGCCTCAGGGTCTGGGGCCAACGTCCTGACTTTC; v_call: TRBV20-1; clone_size: -; d_call: -; j_call: TRBJ2-6
cdr3_aa: CASSHTSGRGETQYF; cdr3_nt: TGTGCCAGCAGCCACACTAGCGGGAGGGGGGAGACCCAGTACTTC; v_call: TRBV7-2; clone_size: -; d_call: TRBD2; j_call: TRBJ2-5
cdr3_aa: CASSRKGRSAEAFF; cdr3_nt: TGTGCCAGCAGCCGTAAAGGGAGGAGCGCTGAAGCTTTCTTT; v_call: TRBV7-9; clone_size: few; d_call: -; j_call: TRBJ1-1
cdr3_aa: CASRLTGLGETQYF; cdr3_nt: TGTGCCAGCAGACTAACAGGGTTGGGAGAGACCCAGTACTTC; v_call: TRBV2; clone_size: -; d_call: -; j_call: TRBJ2-5
cdr3_aa: CATSDFTRGSSYNEQFF; cdr3_nt: TGTGCCACCAGTGACTTTACTAGGGGGAGCTCCTACAATGAGCAGTTCTTC; v_call: TRBV24-1; clone_size: -; d_call: -; j_call: TRBJ2-1
cdr3_aa: CASSIDRGFPTDTQYF; cdr3_nt: TGTGCCAGTAGTATAGATCGCGGGTTTCCCACAGATACGCAGTATTTT; v_call: TRBV19; clone_size: -; d_call: -; j_call: TRBJ2-3
cdr3_aa: CASSAAETRVYNEQFF; cdr3_nt: TGTGCCAGCAGCGCCGCGGAGACTAGGGTCTACAATGAGCAGTTCTTC; v_call: TRBV9; clone_size: few; d_call: -; j_call: TRBJ2-1
cdr3_aa: CASSPRGLYNEQFF; cdr3_nt: TGTGCCAGCAGTCCTAGAGGACTATACAATGAGCAGTTCTTC; v_call: TRBV3-1; clone_size: few; d_call: -; j_call: TRBJ2-1
cdr3_aa: CASSTADVPLHF; cdr3_nt: TGTGCCAGCAGCACAGCCGACGTACCCCTCCACTTT; v_call: TRBV5-4; clone_size: -; d_call: -; j_call: TRBJ1-6
cdr3_aa: CSARPGTGQETQYF; cdr3_nt: TGCAGCGCGCGCCCCGGGACAGGCCAGGAGACCCAGTACTTC; v_call: TRBV29-1; clone_size: few; d_call: TRBD1; j_call: TRBJ2-5
cdr3_aa: CASSPRLQGETQYF; cdr3_nt: TGTGCCAGCAGTCCTCGGCTCCAAGGAGAGACCCAGTACTTC; v_call: TRBV12-3/TRBV12-4; clone_size: -; d_call: -; j_call: TRBJ2-5
cdr3_aa: CASSFGAGASTDTQYF; cdr3_nt: TGTGCCAGCAGTTTCGGAGCGGGGGCGAGCACAGATACGCAGTATTTT; v_call: TRBV12-3/TRBV12-4; clone_size: many; d_call: TRBD2; j_call: TRBJ2-3
cdr3_aa: CASSQIPGRRATEAFF; cdr3_nt: TGTGCCAGCAGCCAAATCCCCGGGAGGAGGGCCACTGAAGCTTTCTTT; v_call: TRBV3-1; clone_size: -; d_call: -; j_call: TRBJ1-1
cdr3_aa: CAWMSGRMWGTGELFF; cdr3_nt: TGTGCCTGGATGTCGGGGAGGATGTGGGGGACCGGGGAGCTGTTTTTT; v_call: TRBV30; clone_size: -; d_call: -; j_call: TRBJ2-2
cdr3_aa: CASSNGGSQVNSPLHF; cdr3_nt: TGTGCCAGCAGCAACGGGGGGAGTCAGGTTAATTCACCCCTCCACTTT; v_call: TRBV7-2; clone_size: -; d_call: -; j_call: TRBJ1-6
cdr3_aa: CASSIVGGPTGELFF; cdr3_nt: TGCGCCAGCAGCATAGTCGGGGGACCCACCGGGGAGCTGTTTTTT; v_call: TRBV4-1; clone_size: few; d_call: -; j_call: TRBJ2-2
cdr3_aa: CSVGDPGYWTQFF; cdr3_nt: TGCAGCGTTGGGGACCCTGGGTATTGGACCCAGTTCTTC; v_call: TRBV29-1; clone_size: few; d_call: -; j_call: TRBJ2-1
cdr3_aa: CSVRNRTAPEAFF; cdr3_nt: TGCAGCGTCAGGAACCGGACAGCCCCTGAAGCTTTCTTT; v_call: TRBV29-1; clone_size: many; d_call: -; j_call: TRBJ1-1
cdr3_aa: CASTPYPPLSYNEQFF; cdr3_nt: TGCGCCAGCACCCCCTATCCTCCCCTCTCCTACAATGAGCAGTTCTTC; v_call: TRBV4-1; clone_size: -; d_call: -; j_call: TRBJ2-1
cdr3_aa: CASSQRGPNQPQHF; cdr3_nt: TGCGCCAGCAGCCAGCGGGGGCCCAATCAGCCCCAGCATTTT; v_call: TRBV4-1; clone_size: few; d_call: -; j_call: TRBJ1-5
cdr3_aa: CASSPTGFTEAFF; cdr3_nt: TGTGCCAGCTCACCTACAGGGTTCACTGAAGCTTTCTTT; v_call: TRBV18; clone_size: once; d_call: -; j_call: TRBJ1-1
cdr3_aa: CAISVLWEDPRRTQYF; cdr3_nt: TGTGCCATCAGTGTTTTGTGGGAGGACCCGCGGCGTACGCAGTATTTT; v_call: TRBV10-3; clone_size: few; d_call: -; j_call: TRBJ2-3
cdr3_aa: CATQGRPLIYGYTF; cdr3_nt: TGTGCCACTCAAGGACGGCCCCTCATATATGGCTACACCTTC; v_call: TRBV2; clone_size: few; d_call: -; j_call: TRBJ1-2
cdr3_aa: CASSPGQWGETQYF; cdr3_nt: TGCGCCAGCAGCCCTGGACAGTGGGGGGAGACCCAGTACTTC; v_call: TRBV5-1; clone_size: few; d_call: -; j_call: TRBJ2-5
cdr3_aa: CASSRPGIGRGTEAFF; cdr3_nt: TGTGCCAGCAGTCGTCCAGGGATAGGACGTGGCACTGAAGCTTTCTTT; v_call: TRBV6-1; clone_size: -; d_call: -; j_call: TRBJ1-1
cdr3_aa: CAWSVDRDYEQYF; cdr3_nt: TGTGCCTGGAGTGTGGACAGGGACTACGAGCAGTACTTC; v_call: TRBV30; clone_size: few; d_call: TRBD1; j_call: TRBJ2-7
cdr3_aa: CASSLGGRLETEAFF; cdr3_nt: TGCGCCAGCAGCTTGGGGGGACGACTGGAGACTGAAGCTTTCTTT; v_call: TRBV5-1; clone_size: few; d_call: -; j_call: TRBJ1-1
cdr3_aa: CASRAGGAKLFF; cdr3_nt: TGTGCCAGCAGAGCAGGGGGCGCGAAACTGTTTTTT; v_call: TRBV25-1; clone_size: -; d_call: TRBD1; j_call: TRBJ1-4
cdr3_aa: CATSGDRSNSGANVLTF; cdr3_nt: TGTGCCACCAGTGGGGACAGGTCCAACTCTGGGGCCAACGTCCTGACTTTC; v_call: TRBV24-1; clone_size: -; d_call: TRBD1; j_call: TRBJ2-6
cdr3_aa: CAIQQGRGSYNEQFF; cdr3_nt: TGTGCCATTCAACAGGGGAGGGGGTCCTACAATGAGCAGTTCTTC; v_call: TRBV10-3; clone_size: few; d_call: -; j_call: TRBJ2-1
cdr3_aa: CASSEKVGLTAYNSPLHF; cdr3_nt: TGTGCCAGCAGTGAAAAGGTGGGACTGACCGCTTATAATTCACCCCTCCACTTT; v_call: TRBV6-4; clone_size: few; d_call: -; j_call: TRBJ1-6